The clone carrying this T cell receptor (beta chain) has a handful of counts. Looked up from germline, CDR1 is SGHRS and CDR2 is YFSETQ. The V gene end was trimmed by 6 bases and the J gene end by 7 bases; junction bases not matched to a gene: 8. The CDR3 has 16 residues. This table comes from immunoSEQ multiplex PCR, and its TCRdb copy is limited to in-frame clones, with some not included. The data show around 200,000 clones, around 63% seen once. This entry belongs to a study of shared clonotypes between healthy human individuals. This chain joins TRBV5-1 and TRBJ2-2; the match to TRBD2 covers 14 bases. The receptor was derived from a man aged 25 to 40 in good health. Specimen: memory CD4+ T cells sorted from blood. Subset defined: CD45RA-negative fraction. CDR3 protein: CASKPGLAGAGGELFF. The CDR3 DNA sequence: TGCGCCAGCAAGCCGGGACTAGCGGGAGCAGGCGGGGAGCTGTTTTTT. The full variable domain, rest sourced from reference TRBV5-1 and TRBJ2-2, is KAGVTQTPRYLIKTRGQQVTLSCSPISGHRSVSWYQQTPGQGLQFLFEYFSETQRNKGNFPGRFSGRQFSNSRSEMNVSTLELGDSALYLCASKPGLAGAGGELFFGEGSRLTVL.